The entry below gives a single TCR beta chain sequence along with its context. Its antigen is not identified. V shed 10 bases and J shed 7 bases, with 23 bases lying between them. The CDR3 runs 15 residues. CDR1 and CDR2 from the germline V gene are LNHDA and SQIVND (reference sequence). This entry belongs to a study of vaccination effects on CD4 cells after COVID-19. Culture proceeded for nine to ten days, and CD4+ T cells were then isolated. Everyone in the study got two shots of either the BNT162b2 or mRNA-1273 vaccine. Having tested negative for nucleocapsid antibodies, the vaccine recipients showed no prior SARS-CoV-2 infection. The method was immunoSEQ multiplex PCR; TCRdb's version includes in-frame clones alone and lacks a portion of them. The sample contains over 45,000 clones, 70% of which appear only once.

The rearrangement links TRBV19 to TRBJ2-1, with a possible D match to TRBD2 (7 bases). The receptor was isolated from a human donor who received a COVID-19 vaccine. The material sequenced was CD4+ T cells from PBMCs cultured without peptide, taken after COVID-19 vaccination. CDR3 nucleotide sequence: TGTGCCATTGGGGGGGCCAACCAACCCGAAAATGAGCAGTTCTTC. Translating it yields CAIGGANQPENEQFF. Combining the CDR3 with reference TRBV19 and TRBJ2-1 gives the whole variable domain DGGITQSPKYLFRKEGQNVTLSCEQNLNHDAMYWYRQDPGQGLRLIYYSQIVNDFQKGDIAEGYSVSREKKESFPLTVTSAQKNPTAFYLCAIGGANQPENEQFFGPGTRLTVL.